The 18 T cell receptor beta chains listed next were all sequenced from one sample in a study of OX40 agonist ivuxolimab in advanced cancers. TCRdb's copy holds only in-frame clones and misses some; the assay was immunoSEQ multiplex PCR. The sample lists roughly 55,000 clones, 80% occurring once. Sequenced here: CD4+ or CD8+ T cells sorted from blood, sampled in a trial of the OX40 agonist ivuxolimab. These receptors originate from an adult with an advanced solid tumor such as melanoma, head and neck, liver or kidney cancer.

The V gene is TRBV5-4, the J gene TRBJ1-2; 7 bases align to TRBD1. The V gene's germline CDR1 is SGHNT and CDR2 YYREEE (reference sequence). The CDR3 length is 14 residues. V was clipped by 6 bases and J by 0 bases; unmatched bases: 5. The CDR3, as DNA: TGTGCCAGCACAGGGGGGGCTACTAACTATGGCTACACCTTC. It encodes CASTGGATNYGYTF.

This clone appeared a single time. The chain links TRBV28 to TRBJ1-5; D remains unclear. The CDR3 runs 12 residues. V lost 8 bases to trimming and J lost 0 bases, with 5 bases between them. Germline V CDR1 and CDR2: MDHEN, SYDVKM. For the CDR3, the DNA is TGTGCCAGCGTTAGTAGCAATCAGCCCCAGCATTTT. Its translation: CASVSSNQPQHF.

The chain employs TRBV29-1 and TRBJ1-5, with 7 nucleotides matching TRBD1. The CDR3 length is 12 residues. Germline V gives CDR1 SQVTM, CDR2 ANQGSEA. V trimming: 6 bases; J trimming: 7 bases; junction bases outside the gene matches: 6. The CDR3 bases are TGCAGCGTCCGTCAGGGGGGCCAGCCCCAGCATTTT. Its protein is CSVRQGGQPQHF.

This rearrangement joins TRBV6-6 to TRBJ1-6, with a possible D match to TRBD1 (5 bases). The germline CDR1 and CDR2 sequences are MNHNY and SVGAGI (reference sequence). CDR3 length: 14 residues. The V and J ends lost 4 bases and 4 bases respectively, with 8 bases between them. The CDR3 spells CASSSGPYNSPLHF. In nucleotides, the CDR3 is TGTGCCAGCAGTTCGGGACCTTATAATTCACCCCTCCACTTT.

V gene TRBV5-1 combines with J gene TRBJ2-7; 9 nucleotides agree with TRBD1. The CDR3 contains 17 residues. Germline CDR1 is SGHRS and CDR2 is YFSETQ. Trimming removed 0 bases from V and 5 bases from J; junction bases left unmatched: 12. CDR3 DNA: TGCGCCAGCAGCTTGGCCTACATCGGGACAGGGAGCCACGAGCAGTACTTC. As protein: CASSLAYIGTGSHEQYF. The full variable domain, with the rest looked up from reference TRBV5-1 and TRBJ2-7, is KAGVTQTPRYLIKTRGQQVTLSCSPISGHRSVSWYQQTPGQGLQFLFEYFSETQRNKGNFPGRFSGRQFSNSRSEMNVSTLELGDSALYLCASSLAYIGTGSHEQYFGPGTRLTVT.

The V gene is TRBV19, the J gene TRBJ2-7; weak D call: TRBD2 (6 bases). The CDR3 is 16 amino acids. Germline CDR1 reads LNHDA; CDR2 reads SQIVND (reference sequence). Trimming stripped 3 bases from V and 0 bases from J, with 15 bases between. DNA for the CDR3: TGTGCCAGTAGTATGGGGGGTCGAGGGAACTCCTACGAGCAGTACTTC. It is translated as CASSMGGRGNSYEQYF.

CDR3 sequence: CASSQLAVSYEQYF. In nucleotides, the CDR3 is TGTGCCAGCAGTCAACTAGCGGTTTCCTACGAGCAGTACTTC. The chain combines TRBV6-5 with TRBJ2-7; 8 nucleotides agree with TRBD2. With V trimmed by 5 bases and J by 1 base, 4 bases remained unmatched. This CDR3 contains 14 residues. Germline V gene data show CDR1 as MNHEY and CDR2 as SVGAGI.

The chain joins TRBV7-3 to TRBJ2-1, with D perhaps matching TRBD1 (6 bases). In germline, CDR1 is SGHTA, CDR2 FQGTGA. Trimming cost V 5 bases and J 6 bases, with 20 bases left between them. The CDR3 consists of 16 residues. The CDR3 nucleotides read TGTGCCAGCAGCCCTCAATCCAGGGGTCTTGGCAATGAGCAGTTCTTC. This codes for CASSPQSRGLGNEQFF.

The rearrangement links TRBV25-1 to TRBJ2-2; 8 nucleotides align to TRBD2. There are 15 residues in the CDR3. V lost 8 bases, J lost 8 bases, and 13 bases stayed unmatched. Germline V gene data show CDR1 as MGHDK and CDR2 as SYGVNS. The CDR3: CASRPISGGPGELFF. DNA of the CDR3: TGTGCCAGCCGCCCTATCAGCGGGGGCCCGGGGGAGCTGTTTTTT.

V and J are TRBV19 and TRBJ1-1; unclear D gene. Between the trimmed V and J ends, which lost 6 bases and 8 bases, there was a span of 19 bases. Looked up from germline, CDR1 is LNHDA and CDR2 is SQIVND (reference sequence). The CDR3 consists of 14 residues. Written as DNA, the CDR3 is TGTGCCAGTAGCCCCCGGTTCCAGGTGGCCGAAGCTTTCTTT. Its translation is CASSPRFQVAEAFF. The variable domain in full, with the rest retrieved from reference TRBV19 and TRBJ1-1, is DGGITQSPKYLFRKEGQNVTLSCEQNLNHDAMYWYRQDPGQGLRLIYYSQIVNDFQKGDIAEGYSVSREKKESFPLTVTSAQKNPTAFYLCASSPRFQVAEAFFGQGTRLTVV.

The chain has TRBV7-3 and TRBJ2-3; D call uncertain. In germline, CDR1 is SGHTA, CDR2 FQGTGA. V lost 5 bases, J lost 6 bases, and 12 bases lay in between. The CDR3 is 13 amino acids. The CDR3 sequence: CASSLYTVDTQYF. In DNA form, the CDR3 reads TGTGCCAGCAGCCTATACACCGTTGATACGCAGTATTTT.

With respect to this clone: Other nucleotide sequences from this sample produce the same CDR3. The chain recombines TRBV28 with TRBJ1-4; D gene ambiguous. Trimming shortened V by 5 bases and J by 7 bases, and 5 bases separated the two germline ends. The CDR3 has 11 amino acids. From germline, CDR1 is MDHEN and CDR2 SYDVKM. For the CDR3, the DNA is TGTGCCAGCAGTCTAAGTGAAAAACTGTTTTTT. Its translation is CASSLSEKLFF. The variable domain in full, completed from reference TRBV28 and TRBJ1-4, reads DVKVTQSSRYLVKRTGEKVFLECVQDMDHENMFWYRQDPGLGLRLIYFSYDVKMKEKGDIPEGYSVSREKKERFSLILESASTNQTSMYLCASSLSEKLFFGSGTQLSVL.

The chain is built from TRBV6-6 and TRBJ1-6; the D is unclear. The CDR3 extends over 15 amino acids. V dropped 6 bases and J dropped 5 bases, with 14 bases sitting between them. Germline CDR1 and CDR2: MNHNY and SVGAGI (reference sequence). In DNA form, the CDR3 reads TGTGCCAGCAGCTCTGGATGGGGAGATAATTCACCCCTCCACTTT. This codes for CASSSGWGDNSPLHF.

The chain joins TRBV18 to TRBJ1-2; weak D call: TRBD1 (6 bases). V lost 4 bases, J lost 2 bases, and 8 bases lay in between. The germline V gene has CDR1 KGHSH and CDR2 LQKENI. The CDR3 is 13 residues long. In nucleotides, the CDR3 is TGTGCCAGCTCACTTGACAGGAACTATGGCTACACCTTC. Protein product: CASSLDRNYGYTF. Full variable domain (missing parts from reference TRBV18 and TRBJ1-2): NAGVMQNPRHLVRRRGQEARLRCSPMKGHSHVYWYRQLPEEGLKFMVYLQKENIIDESGMPKERFSAEFPKEGPSILRIQQVVRGDSAAYFCASSLDRNYGYTFGSGTRLTVV.

This clone was seen a few times. In DNA form, the CDR3 reads TGTGCCAGCTCACCGAGCGGTACGGATTCACCCCTCCACTTT. It yields the protein CASSPSGTDSPLHF. The chain recombines TRBV18 with TRBJ1-6; D not resolved. This CDR3 contains 14 residues. V lost 3 bases and J lost 8, with 11 bases in between. Germline V gene lookup returns CDR1 KGHSH and CDR2 LQKENI.

The genes are TRBV14 and TRBJ2-2, with TRBD1 matching over 8 bases. Germline V gene sequence: CDR1 SGHDN, CDR2 FVKESK. The CDR3 totals 17 residues. After removal of 2 bases from V and 4 bases from J, the junction contained 9 bases not matched to a gene. CDR3 in DNA: TGTGCCAGCAGCCAATCCCCGGACAGGGTTTTCACCGGGGAGCTGTTTTTT. The encoded protein is CASSQSPDRVFTGELFF.

CDR3 loop: CASSRGPYSNQPQHF. CDR3 in DNA: TGTGCCAGCTCCAGGGGACCCTATAGCAATCAGCCCCAGCATTTT. V and J are TRBV6-1 and TRBJ1-5; D may be TRBD1 (6 bases). CDR3 length equals 15 residues. Germline values: CDR1 MNHNS, CDR2 SASEGT. Trimming cost V 8 bases and J 0 bases, with 14 bases left between them.

This sequence joins TRBV7-2 and TRBJ2-5; tentatively, D is TRBD1 or TRBD2 (5 bases each). The CDR3 covers 16 residues. Germline V gene data show CDR1 as SGHTA and CDR2 as FQGNSA. V was pared by 5 bases and J by 5 bases, with 21 bases between. This chain's CDR3 is CASSPPGRSPWETQYF. CDR3 sequence (DNA): TGTGCCAGCAGCCCCCCGGGGCGGTCCCCCTGGGAGACCCAGTACTTC.